A single sample is the source of the 25 T cell receptor beta chains below, sequenced in a study of shared clonotypes between healthy human individuals. The assay was immunoSEQ multiplex PCR, and TCRdb's table has in-frame clones only and misses some. There are roughly 530,000 clones in the sample; around 96% occur only once, and about 0.057% lies in the top ten. Material: naive CD4+ T cells sorted from blood. Specified subset: CD45RA+ positively selected. The receptors shown here come from a woman between 25 and 40 years old in good health.

This clone occurred a few times. The genes are TRBV7-9 and TRBJ1-2; D is unresolved. V lost 1 base, J lost 8 bases, and 11 bases lay in between. The V gene's germline CDR1 is SEHNR and CDR2 FQNEAQ (reference sequence). The CDR3 is made up of 13 amino acids. In DNA form, the CDR3 reads TGTGCCAGCAGCTTAGGGACTACTAGGGGCTACACCTTC. Its translation: CASSLGTTRGYTF.

This chain joins TRBV9 and TRBJ2-1; 7 bases are shared with TRBD1. V shed 3 bases and J 3 bases; nucleotides not matched to a gene: 6. CDR1 and CDR2 (germline): SGDLS, YYNGEE. The CDR3 length is 15 residues. In DNA form, the CDR3 reads TGTGCCAGCAGCGGAGGACAGGAGGACTACAATGAGCAGTTCTTC. It is translated as CASSGGQEDYNEQFF.

This rearrangement joins TRBV28 to TRBJ2-7, with D uncertain. Trimming left V 3 bases short and J 5 bases short, with 11 bases between. The germline gives CDR1 MDHEN, CDR2 SYDVKM. The CDR3 is 13 residues long. CDR3 nucleotide sequence: TGTGCCAGCAGTTTGTCGTTTTGGGACGAGCAGTACTTC. Protein product: CASSLSFWDEQYF.

V gene TRBV6-4 combines with J gene TRBJ1-6; no reliable D call. Germline V lookup: CDR1 MRHNA, CDR2 SNTAGT. V shed 3 bases and J shed 5 bases, with 5 bases lying between them. The CDR3 extends over 13 amino acids. CDR3 nucleotides: TGTGCCAGCAGTGAGGAGAATAATTCACCCCTCCACTTT. This codes for CASSEENNSPLHF.

This sequence joins TRBV29-1 and TRBJ2-6; 8 nucleotides line up with TRBD1. Germline assignment: CDR1 SQVTM and CDR2 ANQGSEA. Trimming took 5 bases from V and 2 from J; bases not matched to a gene: 8. The CDR3 totals 16 residues. CDR3 nucleotides: TGCAGCGTTCACAACCAGGGGGCGCCTGGGGCCAACGTCCTGACTTTC. Amino acid sequence: CSVHNQGAPGANVLTF. The variable domain in full, completed from reference TRBV29-1 and TRBJ2-6, reads SAVISQKPSRDICQRGTSLTIQCQVDSQVTMMFWYRQQPGQSLTLIATANQGSEATYESGFVIDKFPISRPNLTFSTLTVSNMSPEDSSIYLCSVHNQGAPGANVLTFGAGSRLTVL.

The chain employs TRBV28 and TRBJ2-5; 7 bases are shared with TRBD1. J was trimmed by 2 bases and V by 8 bases; bases with no gene match: 5. Per germline, CDR1 MDHEN and CDR2 SYDVKM. This CDR3 spans 13 amino acids. This chain's CDR3 is CASLPGQQETQYF. Here the CDR3 DNA reads TGTGCCAGCCTACCGGGACAGCAAGAGACCCAGTACTTC.

The chain links TRBV10-3 to TRBJ2-1; TRBD2 matches at 13 bases. Looked up from germline, CDR1 is ENHRY and CDR2 is SYGVKD. The CDR3 covers 15 residues. V trimming: 11 bases; J trimming: 4 bases; junction bases outside the gene matches: 8. This CDR3 is CASWTSGGDYNEQFF. The CDR3 DNA follows: TGTGCCTCTTGGACTAGCGGGGGAGATTACAATGAGCAGTTCTTC.

V is TRBV10-3 and J is TRBJ2-2; D gene unclear. Trimming shortened V by 7 bases and J by 1 base, and 10 bases separated the two germline ends. The length of the CDR3 is 14 residues. Germline V CDR1 and CDR2: ENHRY, SYGVKD. For the CDR3, the DNA is TGTGCCATCACTCAGGCAGGGAACACCGGGGAGCTGTTTTTT. Amino acids: CAITQAGNTGELFF.

This chain connects TRBV28 to TRBJ1-1; a possible D gene is TRBD1 (6 bases). The CDR3 runs 13 residues. Germline V gene sequence: CDR1 MDHEN, CDR2 SYDVKM. V lost 5 bases, J lost 6 bases, and 13 bases lay in between. CDR3 residues: CASSRGAHAEAFF. The CDR3 nucleotides are TGTGCCAGCAGTCGGGGGGCGCATGCTGAAGCTTTCTTT.

V is TRBV5-1 and J is TRBJ1-1; D gene ambiguous. This CDR3 contains 13 residues. Germline CDR1 SGHRS, CDR2 YFSETQ. Trimming took 1 base from V and 3 from J, leaving 7 bases between them. The CDR3 nucleotides read TGCGCCAGCAGCTTGCAATCACACACTGAAGCTTTCTTT. Translation: CASSLQSHTEAFF. The full variable domain, in which reference TRBV5-1 and TRBJ1-1 provide the parts outside the CDR3, is KAGVTQTPRYLIKTRGQQVTLSCSPISGHRSVSWYQQTPGQGLQFLFEYFSETQRNKGNFPGRFSGRQFSNSRSEMNVSTLELGDSALYLCASSLQSHTEAFFGQGTRLTVV.

The rearrangement joins TRBV5-1 to TRBJ2-5; TRBD2 matches 7 bases. J gave up 2 bases and V 1 base, and 2 bases lay outside the gene matches. The germline CDR1 and CDR2 sequences are SGHRS and YFSETQ. CDR3 length: 14 residues. The chain's CDR3 is CASSLWGGQETQYF. The CDR3 DNA reads TGCGCCAGCAGCTTGTGGGGGGGGCAAGAGACCCAGTACTTC. The full variable domain, rest sourced from reference TRBV5-1 and TRBJ2-5, is KAGVTQTPRYLIKTRGQQVTLSCSPISGHRSVSWYQQTPGQGLQFLFEYFSETQRNKGNFPGRFSGRQFSNSRSEMNVSTLELGDSALYLCASSLWGGQETQYFGPGTRLLVL.

Of note for this clone: The identical CDR3 is also encoded by other nucleotide sequences in the sample. The genes are TRBV5-1 and TRBJ2-5; unclear D gene. The germline V and J ends were trimmed by 3 bases and 2 bases, with 2 bases remaining between them. The CDR3 has 11 residues. Germline lookup yields CDR1 SGHRS and CDR2 YFSETQ. The CDR3 DNA reads TGCGCCAGCAGCTCACAAGAGACCCAGTACTTC. Its translation is CASSSQETQYF.

The chain joins TRBV6-5 to TRBJ2-7; 11 bases agree with TRBD2. This CDR3 is built from 15 residues. With V trimmed by 5 bases and J by 2 bases, 5 bases remained unmatched. Germline CDR1 reads MNHEY; CDR2 reads SVGAGI. DNA of the CDR3: TGTGCCAGCAGTCCAAGACTAGCGGGAACCTACGAGCAGTACTTC. As protein: CASSPRLAGTYEQYF.

This rearrangement joins TRBV5-1 to TRBJ1-1; D gene unclear. Germline V gene data show CDR1 as SGHRS and CDR2 as YFSETQ. Trimming pared 0 bases from V and 0 bases from J, leaving 15 bases between. The CDR3 loop spans 17 amino acids. The DNA for the CDR3 is TGCGCCAGCAGCTTGGTACACGCCCCAGGCATGAACACTGAAGCTTTCTTT. Its protein is CASSLVHAPGMNTEAFF.

The gene calls are TRBV18 and TRBJ1-1; D uncertain. Germline assignment: CDR1 KGHSH and CDR2 LQKENI. The length of the CDR3 is 14 residues. V shed 2 bases and J shed 1 base, with 8 bases lying between them. The CDR3 region is CASSPGDGNTEAFF. The CDR3 DNA is TGTGCCAGCTCACCAGGGGATGGGAACACTGAAGCTTTCTTT.

This chain's CDR3 is CASSDLGTGYEQYF. CDR3 bases: TGCGCCAGCAGTGACTTGGGGACGGGATACGAGCAGTACTTC. The J gene is TRBJ2-7, the V gene TRBV10-1; D is tentatively TRBD1 or TRBD2 (5 bases each). Trimming shortened V by 3 bases and J by 4 bases, and 13 bases separated the two germline ends. The CDR3 has 14 amino acids. Germline V gives CDR1 WNHNN, CDR2 SYGVQD (reference sequence).

This chain connects TRBV7-2 to TRBJ2-5, with 8 bases aligning to TRBD1. CDR1 and CDR2 (germline): SGHTA, FQGNSA. J lost 2 bases, V lost 5 bases, and 16 bases had no gene match. The CDR3 contains 18 residues. The CDR3 protein is CASSLRWTGLMGQETQYF. The CDR3 bases are TGTGCCAGCAGCCTCCGTTGGACAGGGTTGATGGGGCAAGAGACCCAGTACTTC. The variable domain in full, completed from reference TRBV7-2 and TRBJ2-5, reads GAGVSQSPSNKVTEKGKDVELRCDPISGHTALYWYRQSLGQGLEFLIYFQGNSAPDKSGLPSDRFSAERTGGSVSTLTIQRTQQEDSAVYLCASSLRWTGLMGQETQYFGPGTRLLVL.

The chain links TRBV27 to TRBJ2-6; the match to TRBD2 covers 12 bases. The length of the CDR3 is 19 residues. In germline, CDR1 is MNHEY, CDR2 SMNVEV (reference sequence). Losses at the gene ends were 5 bases for V and 3 bases for J; bases not matched to a gene: 11. CDR3 DNA sequence: TGTGCCAGCAGTACCCGCCTCAGACTAGCGGGAGATGGGGCCAACGTCCTGACTTTC. Its protein is CASSTRLRLAGDGANVLTF. The full variable domain, with the rest looked up from reference TRBV27 and TRBJ2-6, is EAQVTQNPRYLITVTGKKLTVTCSQNMNHEYMSWYRQDPGLGLRQIYYSMNVEVTDKGDVPEGYKVSRKEKRNFPLILESPSPNQTSLYFCASSTRLRLAGDGANVLTFGAGSRLTVL.

CDR3 in DNA: TGTGCCAGCACACCCTGGGGGGCTGGGGTGGAGGATACGCAGTATTTT. This sequence encodes CASTPWGAGVEDTQYF. This sequence joins TRBV19 and TRBJ2-3, with D perhaps assigned TRBD1 or TRBD2 (6 bases each). CDR3 length equals 16 residues. Germline CDR1 reads LNHDA; CDR2 reads SQIVND (reference sequence). Trimming removed 9 bases at V and 6 bases at J, with 25 bases between.

The chain is built from TRBV4-2 and TRBJ2-2; 15 bases align to TRBD2. The CDR3 runs to 20 residues. Per the germline V gene, CDR1 is LGHNA and CDR2 is YNFKEQ. The trim removed 4 bases at V and 5 bases at J, leaving 14 bases unmatched. The CDR3: CASSPHRTSGRAVGTGELFF. The CDR3 DNA reads as TGTGCCAGCAGCCCTCACAGGACTAGCGGGAGGGCCGTGGGGACCGGGGAGCTGTTTTTT.

This clone was recorded only once. The J gene is TRBJ2-1, the V gene TRBV5-1, with 9 bases matching TRBD1. Germline trimming cut 0 bases from V and 10 bases from J; bases unmatched to any gene: 8. The CDR3 length is 15 residues. The germline CDR1 and CDR2 sequences are SGHRS and YFSETQ. Here the CDR3 DNA reads TGCGCCAGCAGCTTGGACAGGGGGCCGACCTCGGAGCAGTTCTTC. Translated, it gives CASSLDRGPTSEQFF. Full variable domain (missing parts from reference TRBV5-1 and TRBJ2-1): KAGVTQTPRYLIKTRGQQVTLSCSPISGHRSVSWYQQTPGQGLQFLFEYFSETQRNKGNFPGRFSGRQFSNSRSEMNVSTLELGDSALYLCASSLDRGPTSEQFFGPGTRLTVL.

This clone was picked up one time. The chain employs TRBV15 and TRBJ2-7; tentative D call: TRBD2 (5 bases). V lost 1 base and J 2 bases, leaving 15 bases between the germline ends. This CDR3 is 16 amino acids long. Per germline, CDR1 LNHNV and CDR2 YYDKDF (reference sequence). The DNA of the CDR3 is TGTGCCACCAGCAGAGTTGGTAGCGTCAGCCCCTACGAGCAGTACTTC. Translation: CATSRVGSVSPYEQYF.

The J gene is TRBJ2-2, the V gene TRBV7-2; TRBD2 matches at 12 bases. The length of the CDR3 is 16 residues. With V trimmed by 6 bases and J by 4 bases, 6 bases remained unmatched. Germline V gene lookup returns CDR1 SGHTA and CDR2 FQGNSA. CDR3: CASRSSGRAVTGELFF. For the CDR3, the DNA is TGTGCCAGCAGATCTAGCGGGAGGGCCGTCACCGGGGAGCTGTTTTTT.

The chain carries TRBV5-6 and TRBJ2-5; 10 bases agree with TRBD2. CDR3 length: 15 amino acids. Trimming at V came to 4 bases and at J to 11 bases, leaving 14 bases not matched to a gene. The germline gives CDR1 SGHDT, CDR2 YYEEEE. CDR3 coding DNA: TGTGCCAGCAGCCCCTTAGGGCTAGCGGGGGCCGGGCAGTACTTC. Protein product: CASSPLGLAGAGQYF.

The chain carries TRBV28 and TRBJ2-1, with 9 nucleotides matching TRBD2. CDR1 MDHEN and CDR2 SYDVKM come from the germline V gene. CDR3 length: 18 residues. V lost 3 bases and J lost 0; bases outside the gene matches: 9. DNA of the CDR3: TGTGCCAGCAGTTTTGCGTCTGGTAGCGGGAGCTCCTACAATGAGCAGTTCTTC. This codes for CASSFASGSGSSYNEQFF. The full variable domain, its missing parts supplied by reference TRBV28 and TRBJ2-1, is DVKVTQSSRYLVKRTGEKVFLECVQDMDHENMFWYRQDPGLGLRLIYFSYDVKMKEKGDIPEGYSVSREKKERFSLILESASTNQTSMYLCASSFASGSGSSYNEQFFGPGTRLTVL.